These T cell receptor beta chains were read from a single sample in a study of CD8 T cells in Susac syndrome. Each CDR3 protein gets one entry after TCRdb re-called the immunoSEQ multiplex PCR reads with MiXCR. The sample shows 200,000 to 250,000 distinct CDR3 sequences, 95% of them seen only once. The sequenced material came from CD4+ T cells from PBMCs. These receptors all stem from a human donor with multiple sclerosis. CDR3s include the opening cysteine and the closing phenylalanine or tryptophan. The D gene is left open where the match is weak. Clone size is given for some rows only: seen once, a few or many times, or a class if the clone is expanded.

NA	TRBV19	TRBJ2-7	TRBD1	CASRQRQGLRNEQYF	TGTGCCAGTAGGCAGCGACAGGGATTGAGGAACGAGCAGTACTTC
NA	TRBV25-1	TRBJ2-3	TRBD1	CASSDVLWDRLADTQYF	TGTGCCAGCAGTGATGTCCTATGGGACAGATTGGCGGATACGCAGTATTTT
NA	TRBV7-2	TRBJ1-6	NA	CASSTGPTPNSPLHF	TGTGCCAGCAGCACCGGACCGACCCCTAATTCACCCCTCCACTTT
NA	TRBV11-2	TRBJ2-1	NA	CASSSAGEQFF	TGTGCCAGCAGCTCTGCGGGGGAGCAGTTCTTC
NA	TRBV28	TRBJ2-6	NA	CASTQAGANVLTF	TGTGCCAGCACTCAGGCTGGGGCCAACGTCCTGACTTTC
NA	TRBV20-1	TRBJ2-2	NA	CSARDLGRVTGELFF	TGCAGTGCTAGAGATCTTGGCAGGGTCACCGGGGAGCTGTTTTTT
NA	TRBV5-1	TRBJ2-2	NA	CASRAGSTGELFF	TGCGCCAGCAGGGCGGGAAGCACCGGGGAGCTGTTTTTT
NA	TRBV5-1	TRBJ2-3	NA	CASSFGLGPSADTQYF	TGCGCCAGCAGCTTCGGACTCGGGCCTAGTGCAGATACGCAGTATTTT
NA	TRBV14	TRBJ2-5	NA	CASSSVQGQETQYF	TGTGCCAGCAGCAGCGTACAGGGCCAAGAGACCCAGTACTTC
NA	TRBV6-5	TRBJ2-3	TRBD2	CASRRGDTTDTQYF	TGTGCCAGCAGGCGGGGGGACACCACAGATACGCAGTATTTT
NA	TRBV20-1	TRBJ2-3	NA	CSARQQGIITDTQYF	TGCAGTGCACGACAGCAGGGTATCATCACAGATACGCAGTATTTT
once	TRBV12-3/TRBV12-4	TRBJ2-1	TRBD2	CASSLGTSGDNEQFF	TGTGCCAGCAGTTTAGGTACTAGCGGGGACAATGAGCAGTTCTTC
NA	TRBV12-3/TRBV12-4	TRBJ2-2	NA	CASRDTINTGELFF	TGTGCCAGCAGAGACACAATCAACACCGGGGAGCTGTTTTTT
NA	TRBV20-1	TRBJ2-1	NA	CSARRASVYNEQFF	TGCAGTGCTAGACGTGCTAGCGTCTACAATGAGCAGTTCTTC
NA	TRBV29-1	TRBJ1-5	NA	CSVEVIPGQPQHF	TGCAGCGTTGAAGTTATCCCGGGTCAGCCCCAGCATTTT
NA	TRBV15	TRBJ2-7	NA	CASAESLGREQYF	TGTGCCAGCGCGGAGAGTTTAGGGCGGGAGCAGTACTTC
once	TRBV5-1	TRBJ1-1	TRBD1	CASSHRGHGNTEAFF	TGCGCCAGCAGCCACAGGGGGCATGGGAACACTGAAGCTTTCTTT
NA	TRBV30	TRBJ2-5	NA	CAWSAMETQYF	TGTGCCTGGAGCGCAATGGAGACCCAGTACTTC
NA	TRBV18	TRBJ2-4	NA	CASSPQGNIQYF	TGTGCCAGCTCACCACAGGGTAACATTCAGTACTTC
NA	TRBV6-5	TRBJ1-2	NA	CASSAPGHYGYTF	TGTGCCAGCAGTGCCCCAGGGCACTATGGCTACACCTTC
NA	TRBV20-1	TRBJ2-7	TRBD1	CSAIGTVSSYEQYF	TGCAGTGCTATCGGGACAGTATCATCCTACGAGCAGTACTTC
NA	TRBV18	TRBJ2-7	TRBD1	CASSGTGVRYEQYF	TGTGCCAGTTCAGGGACAGGGGTCAGGTACGAGCAGTACTTC
NA	TRBV7-6	TRBJ2-2	TRBD2	CASSFFAGGVSGELFF	TGTGCCAGCAGCTTCTTCGCGGGGGGTGTATCCGGGGAGCTGTTTTTT
NA	TRBV9	TRBJ2-5	TRBD1	CASSPRQGGETQYF	TGTGCCAGCAGCCCAAGACAGGGGGGGGAGACCCAGTACTTC
NA	TRBV20-1	TRBJ2-3	NA	CSARTDTQYF	TGCAGTGCTAGAACGGATACGCAGTATTTT
NA	TRBV12-3/TRBV12-4	TRBJ1-2	NA	CASRTASSNYGYTF	TGTGCCAGCAGGACAGCCTCGAGTAACTATGGCTACACCTTC
NA	TRBV12-5	TRBJ2-6	TRBD2	CASGLASGLAGPSGANVLTF	TGTGCTAGTGGTTTGGCTAGCGGACTAGCGGGACCATCTGGGGCCAACGTCCTGACTTTC
NA	TRBV15	TRBJ1-4	NA	CATSIRQSEKLFF	TGTGCCACCAGCATAAGACAGTCCGAAAAACTGTTTTTT
NA	TRBV13	TRBJ2-7	NA	CASSGRSGSHHSYEQYF	TGTGCCAGCAGCGGCCGATCCGGGAGCCATCACTCCTACGAGCAGTACTTC
NA	TRBV12-3/TRBV12-4	TRBJ1-2	NA	CASSIRELSSVGYTF	TGTGCCAGCAGTATTCGGGAGCTCTCCTCGGTTGGCTACACCTTC
NA	TRBV9	TRBJ2-5	NA	CASSVAARYQETQYF	TGTGCCAGCAGCGTAGCCGCGCGTTACCAAGAGACCCAGTACTTC
NA	TRBV2	TRBJ1-2	NA	CASNPSGGRYGYTF	TGTGCCAGCAACCCGTCGGGGGGACGGTATGGCTACACCTTC
NA	TRBV20-1	TRBJ2-3	NA	CSALSGTQYF	TGCAGTGCTCTCTCGGGCACGCAGTATTTT
few	TRBV7-7	TRBJ2-6	NA	CASSHSSGANVLTF	TGTGCTAGCAGCCACTCGTCAGGGGCCAACGTCCTGACTTTC
NA	TRBV15	TRBJ1-1	NA	CATSRLSVNTEAFF	TGTGCCACCAGCAGATTGTCGGTGAACACTGAAGCTTTCTTT
NA	TRBV20-1	TRBJ1-5	NA	CSASQGRLQPQHF	TGCAGTGCTAGCCAGGGGAGGCTGCAGCCCCAGCATTTT
NA	TRBV27	TRBJ2-7	NA	CASSPLQGRNEQYF	TGTGCCAGCAGCCCCCTGCAGGGGAGGAACGAGCAGTACTTC
NA	TRBV6-5	TRBJ1-1	NA	CASSYSMNTEAFF	TGTGCCAGCAGTTACTCTATGAACACTGAAGCTTTCTTT
NA	TRBV29-1	TRBJ1-1	TRBD1	CSVRQGAGRNTEAFF	TGCAGCGTTAGACAGGGGGCGGGTAGAAACACTGAAGCTTTCTTT
NA	TRBV6-5	TRBJ2-7	NA	CASSSARGVEQYF	TGTGCCAGCAGTTCGGCCAGGGGCGTCGAGCAGTACTTC
NA	TRBV29-1	TRBJ2-1	TRBD1	CSEKQGAAGQFF	TGCAGCGAGAAACAGGGGGCGGCTGGGCAGTTCTTC
NA	TRBV2	TRBJ1-5	NA	CASLEEINQPQHF	TGTGCCAGCCTAGAGGAGATCAATCAGCCCCAGCATTTT
NA	TRBV6-1	TRBJ2-1	TRBD2	CASSGGLAGVYNEQFF	TGTGCCAGCAGTGGCGGACTAGCGGGAGTTTACAATGAGCAGTTCTTC
NA	TRBV12-3/TRBV12-4	TRBJ2-3	TRBD2	CASSLRGADTQYF	TGTGCCAGCAGTTTACGGGGGGCAGATACGCAGTATTTT
NA	TRBV3-1	TRBJ1-3	NA	CASSQVGSGNTIYF	TGTGCCAGCAGCCAAGTGGGGTCTGGAAACACCATATATTTT
NA	TRBV20-1	TRBJ1-1	NA	CSAPPVEEAFF	TGCAGTGCTCCCCCCGTGGAAGAAGCTTTCTTT
NA	TRBV2	TRBJ2-5	TRBD2	CASSAGTSGRETQYF	TGTGCCAGCAGCGCCGGGACTAGCGGGAGAGAGACCCAGTACTTC
NA	TRBV7-7	TRBJ2-7	NA	CASSPSQGREQYF	TGTGCTAGCAGCCCGAGTCAGGGGCGTGAGCAGTACTTC
NA	TRBV30	TRBJ2-5	NA	CAWTGGGRETQYF	TGTGCCTGGACGGGTGGAGGGAGAGAGACCCAGTACTTC
NA	TRBV12-3/TRBV12-4	TRBJ1-5	TRBD1	CASRKQGNSNQPQHF	TGTGCCAGCAGGAAACAGGGGAATAGCAATCAGCCCCAGCATTTT
NA	TRBV20-1	TRBJ2-3	NA	CSARGGQLPSSTDTQYF	TGCAGTGCTAGAGGCGGACAGTTACCATCTAGCACAGATACGCAGTATTTT
NA	TRBV20-1	TRBJ2-5	NA	CSASAVSETQYF	TGCAGTGCTTCCGCGGTTTCGGAGACCCAGTACTTC
NA	TRBV11-2	TRBJ2-7	TRBD1	CASNPYSYRDRGFTYEQYF	TGTGCCAGCAACCCTTACTCCTACCGGGACAGGGGGTTTACCTACGAGCAGTACTTC
NA	TRBV29-1	TRBJ2-7	NA	CSVRKQGPGGEQYF	TGCAGCGTCCGCAAACAGGGCCCAGGGGGGGAGCAGTACTTC
NA	TRBV19	TRBJ1-2	NA	CASSIGGGTGGYTF	TGTGCCAGTAGTATAGGAGGAGGGACGGGCGGCTACACCTTC